These 5 T cell receptor beta chains were all obtained from the same sample, sequenced in a study of blood T cell repertoires in COVID-19. Data came from immunoSEQ multiplex PCR; TCRdb stores just in-frame clones and leaves some out. The data hold about 380,000 clones, with around 90% observed a single time. The sample taken for sequencing was peripheral blood. Receptor source: a man in his forties with acute or convalescent COVID-19.

The chain links TRBV6-6 to TRBJ2-1; possibly TRBD2 for D (6 bases). From germline, CDR1 is MNHNY and CDR2 SVGAGI (reference sequence). The V end lost 5 bases, the J end lost 3 bases, and 41 bases lay between the germline ends. The CDR3 extends over 24 amino acids. CDR3 residues: CASSPTLLSQLGGPTPPFYNEQFF. The CDR3 DNA reads as TGTGCCAGCAGTCCTACCCTCCTATCCCAACTCGGGGGACCCACTCCACCCTTCTACAATGAGCAGTTCTTC.

This chain uses TRBV4-3 with TRBJ1-5, with a tentative D call TRBD1 (6 bases). The CDR3 is 13 amino acids. Between the trimmed V and J ends, which lost 5 bases and 6 bases, there was a span of 11 bases. Looked up from germline, CDR1 is LGHNA and CDR2 is YSLEER. CDR3: CASSDRPGQPQHF. CDR3 sequence (DNA): TGCGCCAGCAGCGACAGGCCGGGTCAGCCCCAGCATTTT.

CDR3: CASSLQGGHEQYF. DNA of the CDR3: TGTGCCAGCAGTTTGCAGGGGGGCCACGAGCAGTACTTC. The gene calls are TRBV12-3 or TRBV12-4 and TRBJ2-7; perhaps TRBD1 as D (7 bases). V lost 3 bases, J lost 5 bases, and 11 bases lay in between. CDR3 size: 13 residues.

This clone appeared a few times. The chain uses TRBV4-3 and TRBJ2-7; the D gene is possibly TRBD2 (6 bases). Deletions cut 2 bases from V and 3 bases from J, with 11 bases between. The CDR3 totals 14 residues. CDR1 is LGHNA, CDR2 YSLEER, per germline. CDR3 amino acids: CASSQFRGSYEQYF. CDR3 DNA: TGCGCCAGCAGCCAATTTCGGGGGAGCTACGAGCAGTACTTC.

The rearrangement links TRBV6-5 to TRBJ1-5; D might be TRBD1 (6 bases). The germline V gene encodes CDR1 MNHEY and CDR2 SVGAGI. The CDR3 contains 14 residues. Trimming pared 7 bases from V and 9 bases from J, leaving 19 bases between. The CDR3 DNA reads TGTGCCAGCACCAATAGACAGGCCCTGGGGCCCCAGCATTTT. Translated: CASTNRQALGPQHF.